The next 29 T cell receptor beta chains were all read from a single sample in a study of T cell repertoires in cytomegalovirus infection. From the reads, TCRdb called clonotypes with MiXCR, one entry per CDR3 protein. The table lists hundreds of thousands of distinct CDR3 sequences, approximately 46% of them singletons. Their cognate antigens are unknown. The specimen was cultured PBMCs, collected from culture after CMV antigen stimulation. These TCRs come from a human donor in good health (CMV status not recorded). Some clones in this sample may be carry-over from other donors' samples.

The table lists this clonotype with a few counts. Germline is not matched at one junction end, which may reflect a read error. The CDR3 here is CASRYSGQVLGNTIYF. The CDR3 DNA follows: TGTGCCAGCAGATACTCGGGACAGGTGTTAGGAAACACCATATATTTT. V and J are TRBV6-8 and TRBJ1-3; 8 bases map to TRBD1. This CDR3 has 16 amino acids. Germline V gene lookup returns CDR1 MNHGY and CDR2 SAAAGT.

The rearrangement joins TRBV29-1 to TRBJ2-5, with a possible D match to TRBD2 (5 bases). V dropped 5 bases and J dropped 2 bases, with 9 bases sitting between them. The CDR3 is 12 amino acids. Germline assignment: CDR1 SQVTM and CDR2 ANQGSEA. The CDR3 region has the DNA TGCAGCGTTAGCGGCCGTCAAGAGACCCAGTACTTC. This gives the protein CSVSGRQETQYF.

The chain has TRBV6-6 and TRBJ2-1, with a tentative D call TRBD2 (6 bases). This CDR3 contains 14 residues. Germline assignment: CDR1 MNHNY and CDR2 SVGAGI (reference sequence). V was clipped by 2 bases and J by 7 bases, with 12 bases between them. The CDR3 is CASSYLAGPNEQFF. CDR3 coding DNA: TGTGCCAGCAGTTACCTGGCGGGGCCGAATGAGCAGTTCTTC.

The chain is built from TRBV19 and TRBJ1-2; D is undetermined. This CDR3 is built from 14 residues. Trimming removed 6 bases from V and 3 bases from J, with 14 bases in between. Germline assignment: CDR1 LNHDA and CDR2 SQIVND (reference sequence). As DNA, the CDR3 is TGTGCCAGTAGATTGGGGAACCCGGACTATGGCTACACCTTC. It translates to CASRLGNPDYGYTF.

The chain joins TRBV7-4 to TRBJ2-7; TRBD2 matches 7 bases. CDR1 and CDR2 (germline): SGHVT, SQSDAQ. There are 15 residues in the CDR3. Trimming removed 5 bases from V and 6 bases from J; junction bases left unmatched: 13. Written as DNA, the CDR3 is TGTGCCAGCAGCCCATCGGGACTAAATGGGGCCGAGCAGTACTTC. Translated, it gives CASSPSGLNGAEQYF.

The chain carries TRBV14 and TRBJ2-7; D not certain. The CDR3 runs 13 residues. The V gene lost 3 bases and the J gene lost 2 bases, with 8 bases spanning the gap. Per germline, CDR1 SGHDN and CDR2 FVKESK. CDR3 nucleotides: TGTGCCAGCAGCCATGCACAAGCCTACGAGCAGTACTTC. It encodes CASSHAQAYEQYF. The variable domain in full, with the rest retrieved from reference TRBV14 and TRBJ2-7, is EAGVTQFPSHSVIEKGQTVTLRCDPISGHDNLYWYRRVMGKEIKFLLHFVKESKQDESGMPNNRFLAERTGGTYSTLKVQPAELEDSGVYFCASSHAQAYEQYFGPGTRLTVT.

This clonotype was observed a handful of times. The chain joins TRBV7-2 to TRBJ2-3; D uncertain. The V and J ends lost 6 bases and 1 base respectively, with 8 bases between them. Germline assignment: CDR1 SGHTA and CDR2 FQGNSA. The length of the CDR3 is 13 residues. CDR3 loop: CASSIARTDTQYF. The CDR3 coding sequence is TGTGCCAGCAGTATAGCCCGCACAGATACGCAGTATTTT.

This clonotype was counted only a few times. V gene TRBV19 combines with J gene TRBJ1-1; TRBD1 might be the D (5 bases). The CDR3 runs 16 residues. The germline V gene encodes CDR1 LNHDA and CDR2 SQIVND (reference sequence). Trimming pared 7 bases from V and 5 bases from J, leaving 23 bases between. This chain's CDR3 is CASTTPGDSRDTEAFF. The CDR3 nucleotides are TGTGCCAGTACCACCCCCGGGGACTCCCGAGATACTGAAGCTTTCTTT.

The V call is TRBV20-1, the J call TRBJ2-7; D is undetermined. The germline V gene encodes CDR1 DFQATT and CDR2 SNEGSKA (reference sequence). Trimming took 1 base from V and 0 from J, leaving 13 bases between them. The CDR3 extends over 15 amino acids. The CDR3 loop is CSARAGVRHSYEQYF. The CDR3, as DNA: TGCAGTGCTAGAGCCGGCGTGAGGCACTCCTACGAGCAGTACTTC.

This clonotype has only a few counts. In DNA, the CDR3 is TGCGCCAGCAGCTCTCCCGGTGGAGATACGCAGTATTTT. Translating gives CASSSPGGDTQYF. The gene calls are TRBV5-1 and TRBJ2-3; D not resolved. V was clipped by 3 bases and J by 5 bases, with 10 bases between them. The CDR3 length is 13 residues. CDR1 and CDR2 (germline): SGHRS, YFSETQ.

This clonotype occurred once. The J gene is TRBJ1-2, the V gene TRBV7-9; 8 bases line up with TRBD1. Losses at the gene ends were 4 bases for V and 8 bases for J; bases not matched to a gene: 18. CDR3 length: 17 amino acids. CDR1 and CDR2 from the germline V gene are SEHNR and FQNEAQ (reference sequence). The CDR3 spells CASSSSDRAQGSIGYTF. The CDR3 DNA reads TGTGCCAGCAGCTCCTCGGACAGGGCACAAGGGTCTATCGGCTACACCTTC. The full variable domain, with the rest looked up from reference TRBV7-9 and TRBJ1-2, is DTGVSQNPRHKITKRGQNVTFRCDPISEHNRLYWYRQTLGQGPEFLTYFQNEAQLEKSRLLSDRFSAERPKGSFSTLEIQRTEQGDSAMYLCASSSSDRAQGSIGYTFGSGTRLTVV.

This clonotype was seen a few times. The chain uses TRBV7-2 and TRBJ2-1; no reliable D call. V was pared by 6 bases and J by 6 bases, with 21 bases between. The CDR3 contains 16 residues. Germline V lookup: CDR1 SGHTA, CDR2 FQGNSA. CDR3 DNA sequence: TGTGCCAGCAGTCCCGCCAACCCCGACTTTGGCAATGAGCAGTTCTTC. Translated, it gives CASSPANPDFGNEQFF.

This clonotype turned up a few times. The chain has TRBV19 and TRBJ1-2; D gene uncertain. This CDR3 is built from 15 residues. With 8 bases removed from V and 2 bases from J, the gap between germline ends came to 18 bases. Per germline, CDR1 LNHDA and CDR2 SQIVND (reference sequence). The CDR3 region has the DNA TGTGCCAGTCCCGTCGGCGACGTGGCCAACTATGGCTACACCTTC. This gives the protein CASPVGDVANYGYTF.

This clonotype occurred many times. V gene TRBV7-2 combines with J gene TRBJ2-5, with 7 bases that match TRBD1. V lost 1 base and J lost 4; bases outside the gene matches: 3. There are 14 residues in the CDR3. Germline CDR1 and CDR2: SGHTA and FQGNSA. CDR3 coding DNA: TGTGCCAGCAGCTTAGATTCAGGGGGAGAGACCCAGTACTTC. This codes for CASSLDSGGETQYF.

This clonotype was picked up a small number of times. The V call is TRBV7-2, the J call TRBJ2-7, with D unclear. Germline V gene data show CDR1 as SGHTA and CDR2 as FQGNSA. V lost 1 base and J 3 bases, leaving 10 bases between the germline ends. The CDR3 has 14 residues. CDR3 amino acids: CASSLGHAVYEQYF. The CDR3 nucleotides read TGTGCCAGCAGCTTAGGGCACGCAGTCTACGAGCAGTACTTC.

V is TRBV12-3 or TRBV12-4 and J is TRBJ2-5; TRBD1 agrees at 7 bases. CDR3 length: 14 amino acids. Trimming took 0 bases from V and 5 from J; bases not matched to a gene: 3. The CDR3 nucleotides read TGTGCCAGCAGTTTAGCGCGAGGGGGCGAGACCCAGTACTTC. It encodes CASSLARGGETQYF.

This clonotype was found a few times. The genes are TRBV12-3 or TRBV12-4 and TRBJ1-2; D unresolved. The CDR3 contains 15 residues. Trimming shortened V by 5 bases and J by 6 bases, and 19 bases separated the two germline ends. The CDR3 nucleotides are TGTGCCAGCAGTACTACCGCGGGATCTTTAGATGGCTACACCTTC. Its translation: CASSTTAGSLDGYTF.

The table lists this clonotype with a few counts. The chain is built from TRBV20-1 and TRBJ1-3, with 7 bases matching TRBD1. The CDR3 length is 15 residues. Germline CDR1 is DFQATT and CDR2 is SNEGSKA (reference sequence). With V trimmed by 6 bases and J by 0 bases, 8 bases remained unmatched. CDR3 DNA sequence: TGCAGTGCATCGACAGGGCTCCGCTCTGGAAACACCATATATTTT. Amino acid sequence: CSASTGLRSGNTIYF.

V usage is TRBV20-1 and J usage is TRBJ1-3; a weak D match, TRBD1 (5 bases). Germline V gene data show CDR1 as DFQATT and CDR2 as SNEGSKA (reference sequence). The V end was cut by 1 base, the J end by 7 bases, with 14 bases between. The CDR3 is 14 amino acids. The CDR3 sequence: CSARAGDAGNTIYF. The CDR3 nucleotides read TGCAGTGCTAGAGCCGGGGACGCCGGGAACACCATATATTTT.

The chain couples TRBV11-3 to TRBJ2-6; a weak D match, TRBD1 (6 bases). Trimming stripped 5 bases from V and 8 bases from J, with 10 bases between. Germline CDR1 and CDR2: SGHNT and YENEEA. This CDR3 has 13 amino acids. DNA of the CDR3: TGTGCCAGCAGCCCACAGGGTACCAACGTCCTGACTTTC. Its translation: CASSPQGTNVLTF.

This chain links TRBV29-1 with TRBJ1-4; no firm D call. The CDR3 has 12 amino acids. Germline V gives CDR1 SQVTM, CDR2 ANQGSEA. Trimming took 4 bases from V and 0 from J, leaving 3 bases between them. The CDR3 DNA is TGCAGCGTTGTTGCAACTAATGAAAAACTGTTTTTT. Translation: CSVVATNEKLFF.

Only one count was recorded for this clonotype. The V call is TRBV5-4, the J call TRBJ2-7, with D possibly called TRBD1 or TRBD2 (6 bases each). This CDR3 contains 15 residues. In germline, CDR1 is SGHNT, CDR2 YYREEE (reference sequence). The ends were cut back, 2 bases at V and 3 bases at J, with 15 bases in the middle. Here the CDR3 reads CASSFAGQKIYEQYF. CDR3 sequence (DNA): TGTGCCAGCAGCTTCGCGGGACAAAAGATCTACGAGCAGTACTTC.

V and J are TRBV2 and TRBJ2-7; a possible D gene is TRBD1 (5 bases). Between the trimmed V and J ends, which lost 2 bases and 1 base, there was a span of 12 bases. CDR1 SNHLY and CDR2 FYNNEI come from the germline V gene. The length of the CDR3 is 15 residues. Here the CDR3 reads CASSEWGSDSYEQYF. Written as DNA, the CDR3 is TGTGCCAGCAGTGAATGGGGCAGCGATTCCTACGAGCAGTACTTC.

This clonotype was seen a handful of times. The V call is TRBV6-2 or TRBV6-3, the J call TRBJ1-1; no firm D call. Deletions cut 1 base from V and 0 bases from J, with 9 bases between. The CDR3 runs 15 residues. Germline-derived CDR1 and CDR2 are MNHEY and SVGEGT. The CDR3 region is CASSYFSLVNTEAFF. The CDR3, as DNA: TGTGCCAGCAGTTACTTCTCGCTCGTGAACACTGAAGCTTTCTTT.

The V and J genes are TRBV12-3 or TRBV12-4 and TRBJ1-2; TRBD1 matches 7 bases. The trim removed 6 bases at V and 3 bases at J, leaving 10 bases unmatched. This CDR3 is built from 15 residues. In nucleotides, the CDR3 is TGTGCCAGCAGCCAAGACGGGACAGCGTACTATGGCTACACCTTC. It codes for CASSQDGTAYYGYTF.

A few counts support this clonotype. The chain joins TRBV11-2 to TRBJ2-7; D perhaps matches TRBD1 (6 bases). CDR1 SGHAT and CDR2 FQNNGV come from the germline V gene. Trimming stripped 5 bases from V and 2 bases from J, with 13 bases between. The CDR3 is 14 amino acids. CDR3 DNA: TGTGCCAGCAGCGATACCCGGGACACCTACGAGCAGTACTTC. This translates into CASSDTRDTYEQYF.

The genes are TRBV12-3 or TRBV12-4 and TRBJ2-1, with 8 nucleotides matching TRBD2. Losses at the gene ends were 7 bases for V and 4 bases for J; bases not matched to a gene: 12. This CDR3 is 16 amino acids long. CDR3 amino acids: CASTLYRGGGYNEQFF. CDR3 in DNA: TGTGCCAGCACCCTTTACCGGGGGGGCGGGTACAATGAGCAGTTCTTC.

Of note for this clonotype: A much larger clone sits a single nucleotide away, making a read error possible. The chain uses TRBV11-2 and TRBJ2-5; D gene unclear. CDR1 is SGHAT, CDR2 FQNNGV, per germline. CDR3 length equals 15 residues. Here the CDR3 reads CAGSSLDRIQETQYF. CDR3 in DNA: TGTGCCGGCAGCTCATTAGACCGAATCCAAGAGACCCAGTACTTC.

The V and J genes are TRBV4-1 and TRBJ1-4; 7 bases match TRBD1. This CDR3 spans 15 amino acids. Germline V CDR1 and CDR2: MGHRA, YSYEKL. V trimming: 0 bases; J trimming: 6 bases; junction bases outside the gene matches: 4. The CDR3 region is CASSQDAQGDEKLFF. In nucleotides, the CDR3 is TGCGCCAGCAGCCAAGATGCGCAGGGGGATGAAAAACTGTTTTTT.